The source of this T cell receptor (beta chain) is a study of blood T cell repertoires in COVID-19. Study context: The study drew acute and convalescent COVID-19 samples from the United States, Italy and Spain.

Generated by immunoSEQ multiplex PCR, the TCRdb table keeps only in-frame clones and is missing some. This table has 200,000 or so clones, almost 85% appearing once. The CDR3 runs 12 residues. V lost 5 bases, J lost 3 bases, and 8 bases lay in between. In germline, CDR1 is SGHVS, CDR2 FQNEAQ. The rearrangement joins TRBV7-8 to TRBJ2-7, with D hard to call. Sequenced input: peripheral blood. The sequence derives from a human donor with acute or convalescent COVID-19. The donor label of this sample is uncertain. CDR3 nucleotide sequence: TGTGCCAGCAGCCTGAACAGCTACGAGCAGTACTTC. Protein sequence: CASSLNSYEQYF.